A single sample is the source of the 16 T cell receptor beta chains below, sequenced in a study of blood T cells in healthy people across ages (dated by TCRdb to 2013 to 2016). The library was produced with 5' RACE. Sequencing instrument: Illumina HiSeq 2500. The second PCR ran for roughly 6 to 11 cycles and used a J-beta primer mix along with a sample-barcoded 5' primer. Clones were called with MiXCR by TCRdb after fastp trimmed the public reads at Q25, and only in-frame beta chains were retained. Duplicate CDR3 protein sequences are folded into a single record with the most common DNA and genes. Present in this sample are more than 900,000 distinct CDR3 sequences, 25% to 35% of which were seen just once. Jointly, the top ten make up roughly 10% of the sample. This same sample was also part of a study on T cells of mothers and their children.

Material for sequencing was blood. The source of these receptors is a woman in her thirties or forties in good health.

This clonotype was picked up one time. The chain combines TRBV7-3 with TRBJ2-1; D is ambiguous. Germline CDR1 is SGHTA and CDR2 is FQGTGA. V was pared by 5 bases and J by 0 bases, with 14 bases between. The CDR3 is made up of 16 amino acids. CDR3 loop: CASSTTPLSSYNEQFF. The CDR3 DNA reads TGTGCCAGCAGCACGACCCCCCTTAGCTCCTACAATGAGCAGTTCTTC.

V and J are TRBV6-2 or TRBV6-3 and TRBJ1-1; D perhaps matches TRBD1 (6 bases). There are 15 residues in the CDR3. The germline V gene encodes CDR1 MNHEY and CDR2 SVGEGT. V was clipped by 0 bases and J by 1 base, with 9 bases between them. The CDR3 region is CASSYSHRANTEAFF. CDR3 DNA sequence: TGTGCCAGCAGTTACTCGCACAGGGCGAACACTGAAGCTTTCTTT.

Note on this clonotype: A much larger clone differs by one base, so this may be a read error. The rearrangement uses TRBV20-1 and TRBJ2-3, with a tentative D call TRBD2 (5 bases). CDR3 length equals 14 residues. The germline V gene encodes CDR1 DFQATT and CDR2 SNEGSKA (reference sequence). DNA of the CDR3: TGCAGTGCTCCGACACAACGGGGTTCCAGCACGCGGTATTTT. Protein sequence: CSAPTQRGSSTRYF.

The CDR3 DNA sequence: TGTGCCAGCAGCATAGCCGGGAGTGCGAGGGGCTCTTACGAGCAGTACTTC. Its translation: CASSIAGSARGSYEQYF. This sequence joins TRBV13 and TRBJ2-7; a possible D gene is TRBD2 (6 bases). Germline assignment: CDR1 PRHDT and CDR2 FYEKMQ (reference sequence). The germline V and J ends were trimmed by 5 bases and 4 bases, with 24 bases remaining between them. The length of the CDR3 is 17 residues.

The J gene is TRBJ2-1, the V gene TRBV7-9; D may correspond to TRBD1 or TRBD2 (5 bases each). Germline CDR1 reads SEHNR; CDR2 reads FQNEAQ (reference sequence). The CDR3 loop spans 15 amino acids. V lost 2 bases and J 2 bases, leaving 10 bases between the germline ends. CDR3: CASSLRRGPYNEQFF. For the CDR3, the DNA is TGTGCCAGCAGCTTACGTCGGGGCCCCTACAATGAGCAGTTCTTC.

This clonotype was recorded a few times. V gene TRBV28 combines with J gene TRBJ2-7; 11 positions agree with TRBD1. Germline CDR1 and CDR2: MDHEN and SYDVKM. The CDR3 has 16 residues. V shed 3 bases, J shed 7 bases, and the junction held 11 bases outside the gene matches. The CDR3 spells CASSFEVGTGGREQYF. CDR3 nucleotide sequence: TGTGCCAGCAGTTTTGAGGTAGGGACAGGGGGGCGAGAGCAGTACTTC.

With respect to this clonotype: This may arise from a read error, as a much more abundant clone is one base away. This chain joins TRBV10-3 and TRBJ2-3; D may be TRBD2 (5 bases). Germline V gives CDR1 ENHRY, CDR2 SYGVKD. V was clipped by 1 base and J by 2 bases, with 16 bases between them. This CDR3 has 17 residues. The chain's CDR3 is CAISELDWVGSTDTQYF. In DNA form, the CDR3 reads TGTGCCATCAGTGAGTTGGACTGGGTAGGATCCACAGATACGCAGTATTTT.

The J gene is TRBJ2-3, the V gene TRBV5-6; the D gene is possibly TRBD2 (6 bases). Germline CDR1 reads SGHDT; CDR2 reads YYEEEE. V lost 6 bases and J 3 bases, leaving 20 bases between the germline ends. The CDR3 spans 16 residues. CDR3 region: CASNTGFSGGTDTQYF. In DNA form, the CDR3 reads TGTGCCAGCAACACGGGCTTCTCCGGGGGTACAGATACGCAGTATTTT.

This sequence joins TRBV20-1 and TRBJ2-1; possibly TRBD2 for D (5 bases). The CDR3 is 16 amino acids. V lost 6 bases to trimming and J lost 7 bases, with 25 bases between them. The germline V gene has CDR1 DFQATT and CDR2 SNEGSKA (reference sequence). CDR3 protein: CSAVDPRGPRVNEQFF. In DNA, the CDR3 is TGCAGTGCCGTAGATCCACGGGGTCCAAGGGTTAATGAGCAGTTCTTC.

Of note for this clonotype: The junction does not match germline at one end; this may be a read error. The chain couples TRBV9 to TRBJ2-1; TRBD2 agrees at 7 bases. CDR1 SGDLS and CDR2 YYNGEE come from the germline V gene. This CDR3 comprises 13 residues. This chain's CDR3 is CASSERDYSEQFF. CDR3 in DNA: TGTGCCAGCAGCGAACGGGACTACAGTGAGCAGTTCTTC.

This clonotype appeared a few times. The V and J genes are TRBV6-1 and TRBJ1-5; perhaps TRBD1 as D (5 bases). Trimming removed 2 bases at V and 0 bases at J, with 14 bases between. Per the germline V gene, CDR1 is MNHNS and CDR2 is SASEGT. The CDR3 has 17 residues. The CDR3 protein is CASSEPTGGYSNQPQHF. The CDR3 DNA sequence: TGTGCCAGCAGTGAACCTACAGGCGGATATAGCAATCAGCCCCAGCATTTT.

Turning to this clonotype: A much larger clonotype is one base distant, so this may be a read error. The V and J genes are TRBV4-3 and TRBJ2-6; the match to TRBD1 covers 8 bases. The CDR3 is made up of 16 amino acids. From germline, CDR1 is LGHNA and CDR2 YSLEER. The CDR3 bases are TGCGCCAGCAGCGGGACAGGTAGCTCTGGGGCCAACGTCCCGACTTTC. This gives the protein CASSGTGSSGANVPTF.

The V call is TRBV4-3, the J call TRBJ2-6; D is perhaps TRBD1 or TRBD2 (5 bases each). CDR3 length equals 18 residues. V was shortened by 4 bases and J by 0 bases, with 16 bases between the two germline ends. CDR1 LGHNA and CDR2 YSLEER come from the germline V gene. CDR3 DNA sequence: TGCGCCAGCAGCCCTAGGTGGGGGACCCTCTCTGGGGCCAACGTCCTGACTTTC. Translated: CASSPRWGTLSGANVLTF.

This clonotype was counted between two and nine times. The chain employs TRBV4-1 and TRBJ1-4; no reliable D call. The CDR3 is made up of 12 amino acids. V was shortened by 0 bases and J by 8 bases, with 4 bases between the two germline ends. Germline CDR1 MGHRA, CDR2 YSYEKL. Here the CDR3 DNA reads TGCGCCAGCAGCCAAGACACCGAAAAACTGTTTTTT. Its translation is CASSQDTEKLFF.

This clonotype was seen many times. The J gene is TRBJ2-5, the V gene TRBV29-1; no clear D gene. Germline values: CDR1 SQVTM, CDR2 ANQGSEA. The CDR3 contains 10 residues. The ends were cut back, 1 base at V and 4 bases at J, with 1 base in the middle. The CDR3 coding sequence is TGCAGCGTTGAAGGAGAGACCCAGTACTTC. Translating it yields CSVEGETQYF. Combining the CDR3 with reference TRBV29-1 and TRBJ2-5 gives the whole variable domain SAVISQKPSRDICQRGTSLTIQCQVDSQVTMMFWYRQQPGQSLTLIATANQGSEATYESGFVIDKFPISRPNLTFSTLTVSNMSPEDSSIYLCSVEGETQYFGPGTRLLVL.

The rearrangement links TRBV12-3 or TRBV12-4 to TRBJ2-3; D tentatively reads TRBD1 or TRBD2 (5 bases each). The CDR3 is 13 amino acids. Trimming took off 6 bases at V and 0 bases at J, with 7 bases between the two ends. DNA of the CDR3: TGTGCCAGCAGGTGGGACAGCACAGATACGCAGTATTTT. Protein product: CASRWDSTDTQYF.